These 31 T cell receptor beta chains originate from one sample sequenced in a study of shared clonotypes between healthy human individuals. CD45RO-negative, CCR7-positively selected cells formed the naive CD8 fraction, excluding terminally differentiated effector memory CD45RA+ cells. Clones were read by immunoSEQ multiplex PCR, and TCRdb kept only the in-frame ones, dropping some. Here the sample spans around 600,000 clones, 85% to 95% being singletons. The sample taken for sequencing was naive CD8+ T cells sorted from blood. These TCRs come from a woman aged 25 to 39 in good health.

The rearrangement joins TRBV29-1 to TRBJ2-7; D is perhaps TRBD2 (6 bases). The CDR3 covers 14 residues. Germline V CDR1 and CDR2: SQVTM, ANQGSEA. V lost 3 bases to trimming and J lost 6 bases, with 18 bases between them. The CDR3: CSVEGGGVGIEQYF. CDR3 DNA: TGCAGCGTTGAGGGAGGTGGGGTAGGGATCGAGCAGTACTTC.

V usage is TRBV28 and J usage is TRBJ2-3; 12 bases line up with TRBD2. This CDR3 comprises 17 residues. Per the germline V gene, CDR1 is MDHEN and CDR2 is SYDVKM. Trimming cost V 3 bases and J 2 bases; bases outside gene matches: 6. Written as DNA, the CDR3 is TGTGCCAGCAGTTTCAGACTAGCGGGAGTTGACACAGATACGCAGTATTTT. Its translation is CASSFRLAGVDTDTQYF.

The J gene is TRBJ1-1, the V gene TRBV5-4; the match to TRBD1 covers 10 bases. The ends lost 4 bases at V and 5 bases at J; junction bases unmatched: 8. This CDR3 comprises 15 residues. Germline CDR1 and CDR2: SGHNT and YYREEE (reference sequence). In DNA, the CDR3 is TGTGCCAGCAGCGAAACGGGACAGGGGATAACTGAAGCTTTCTTT. It specifies CASSETGQGITEAFF.

This chain connects TRBV5-1 to TRBJ1-3; D is unresolved. Germline CDR1 reads SGHRS; CDR2 reads YFSETQ. The V end was cut by 2 bases, the J end by 8 bases, with 14 bases between. There are 14 residues in the CDR3. As DNA, the CDR3 is TGCGCCAGCAGCTTTCTGGAGGGCGCGGACACCATATATTTT. This translates into CASSFLEGADTIYF.

V gene TRBV13 combines with J gene TRBJ2-7; 8 nucleotides line up with TRBD1. In germline, CDR1 is PRHDT, CDR2 FYEKMQ (reference sequence). Trimming removed 3 bases from V and 3 bases from J; junction bases left unmatched: 7. This CDR3 comprises 15 residues. CDR3 in amino acids: CASSFGQGQLYEQYF. The CDR3 region has the DNA TGTGCCAGCAGCTTTGGACAGGGCCAACTCTACGAGCAGTACTTC.

This chain connects TRBV4-2 to TRBJ2-7, with 10 bases matching TRBD2. Trimming removed 2 bases from V and 4 bases from J; junction bases left unmatched: 8. Germline V gene sequence: CDR1 LGHNA, CDR2 YNFKEQ. CDR3 size: 16 residues. The CDR3 DNA sequence: TGTGCCAGCAGCCAATTTGTAGCTAGCGGGAGTTACGAGCAGTACTTC. Encoded protein: CASSQFVASGSYEQYF.

The chain has TRBV19 and TRBJ2-3; 12 bases are a match to TRBD2. The CDR3 has 16 residues. Trimming took 3 bases from V and 2 from J; bases not matched to a gene: 3. Germline values: CDR1 LNHDA, CDR2 SQIVND (reference sequence). The CDR3 is CASSIRTSGATDTQYF. CDR3 coding DNA: TGTGCCAGTAGTATTCGGACTAGCGGGGCCACAGATACGCAGTATTTT.

V is TRBV28 and J is TRBJ2-5, with D possibly TRBD2 on 5 matching bases. V was cut by 3 bases and J by 1 base, with 9 bases left in between. The CDR3 extends over 14 amino acids. Germline lookup yields CDR1 MDHEN and CDR2 SYDVKM. CDR3 coding DNA: TGTGCCAGCAGTTTCGGTAGCGCCCAAGAGACCCAGTACTTC. Amino acid sequence: CASSFGSAQETQYF.

J is TRBJ2-7 and V is TRBV5-4; D possibly uses TRBD1 or TRBD2 (6 bases each). Trimming took off 3 bases at V and 1 base at J, with 17 bases between the two ends. CDR3 length: 16 residues. In germline, CDR1 is SGHNT, CDR2 YYREEE (reference sequence). The chain's CDR3 is CASSWVMGGYSYEQYF. The DNA for the CDR3 is TGTGCCAGCAGCTGGGTAATGGGGGGCTATTCCTACGAGCAGTACTTC.

The chain is built from TRBV7-3 and TRBJ1-1, with TRBD1 matching over 7 bases. The ends lost 5 bases at V and 3 bases at J; junction bases unmatched: 9. This CDR3 has 15 residues. Germline-derived CDR1 and CDR2 are SGHTA and FQGTGA. CDR3 in DNA: TGTGCCAGCAGCCCCTCGGGACAGCTTGACACTGAAGCTTTCTTT. Translation gives CASSPSGQLDTEAFF.

This clone was found once. The V and J genes are TRBV4-1 and TRBJ2-1; 15 nucleotides align to TRBD2. Per the germline V gene, CDR1 is MGHRA and CDR2 is YSYEKL. With 3 bases clipped from V and 6 bases from J, the junction kept 6 bases outside the gene matches. The CDR3 extends over 17 amino acids. The chain's CDR3 is CASSQGLAGGGGNEQFF. CDR3 nucleotides: TGCGCCAGCAGCCAGGGACTAGCGGGAGGTGGGGGCAATGAGCAGTTCTTC.

This clone has just one count. Other nucleotide sequences in the sample specify the same CDR3. The J gene is TRBJ2-3, the V gene TRBV7-6; 7 bases fit TRBD2. This CDR3 region has 15 residues. Germline values: CDR1 SGHVS, CDR2 FNYEAQ. Trimming removed 0 bases from V and 5 bases from J; junction bases left unmatched: 5. CDR3 nucleotide sequence: TGTGCCAGCAGCTTAGCCTCGGGAGGCCTAGATACGCAGTATTTT. This sequence encodes CASSLASGGLDTQYF.

The chain links TRBV7-8 to TRBJ2-3; 13 bases align to TRBD2. V lost 7 bases to trimming and J lost 7 bases; unmatched junction nucleotides: 11. CDR1 and CDR2 from the germline V gene are SGHVS and FQNEAQ. This CDR3 is 16 amino acids long. DNA for the CDR3: TGTGCCAGCATCCCCCGACTAGCGGGAGGAGAGTATACGCAGTATTTT. It translates to CASIPRLAGGEYTQYF.

The CDR3 loop reads CASTEGRAGGYEQYF. For the CDR3, the DNA is TGTGCCAGCACCGAGGGACGGGCGGGAGGGTACGAGCAGTACTTC. The rearrangement joins TRBV28 to TRBJ2-7; 9 bases agree with TRBD2. After removal of 7 bases from V and 4 bases from J, the junction contained 11 bases not matched to a gene. The length of the CDR3 is 15 residues. Germline CDR1 is MDHEN and CDR2 is SYDVKM.

The rearrangement links TRBV27 to TRBJ1-6; TRBD1 aligns across 7 bases. The CDR3 contains 14 residues. Germline CDR1 is MNHEY and CDR2 is SMNVEV (reference sequence). J lost 6 bases, V lost 5 bases, and 4 bases had no gene match. The CDR3 DNA sequence: TGTGCCAGCAGTCCACAGGGGAGTAATTCACCCCTCCACTTT. It codes for CASSPQGSNSPLHF.

This clone came up once. The chain employs TRBV5-5 and TRBJ2-3; D uncertain. The CDR3 consists of 16 residues. Trimming removed 4 bases from V and 0 bases from J, with 15 bases in between. Germline V gene sequence: CDR1 SGHKS, CDR2 YYEKEE (reference sequence). CDR3 nucleotide sequence: TGTGCCAGCAGCCCTCGTGAGCGCTCAAGCACAGATACGCAGTATTTT. This translates into CASSPRERSSTDTQYF.

The gene calls are TRBV28 and TRBJ2-1, with TRBD2 matching over 8 bases. In germline, CDR1 is MDHEN, CDR2 SYDVKM. CDR3 length: 16 residues. V gave up 6 bases and J gave up 0 bases; unmatched junction bases: 7. The CDR3 reads CASSPLSGSSYNEQFF. Written as DNA, the CDR3 is TGTGCCAGCAGCCCCCTAAGCGGGAGCTCCTACAATGAGCAGTTCTTC.

The chain has TRBV27 and TRBJ2-7; D possibly uses TRBD1 or TRBD2 (5 bases each). The germline V gene encodes CDR1 MNHEY and CDR2 SMNVEV (reference sequence). Between the trimmed V and J ends, which lost 5 bases and 4 bases, there was a span of 15 bases. CDR3 size: 14 residues. The CDR3 region is CASSPQGPLYEQYF. The DNA for the CDR3 is TGTGCCAGCAGTCCCCAGGGACCTCTGTACGAGCAGTACTTC.

V and J are TRBV6-5 and TRBJ2-5, with D tentatively TRBD2 (5 bases). Deletions cut 2 bases from V and 5 bases from J, with 15 bases between. Germline V gene data show CDR1 as MNHEY and CDR2 as SVGAGI. The CDR3 covers 15 residues. CDR3 DNA sequence: TGTGCCAGCAGTTACGGCCTAGCTTTGTGGGAGACCCAGTACTTC. Translated: CASSYGLALWETQYF.

The rearrangement joins TRBV7-9 to TRBJ2-3; TRBD1 is a possible D gene (5 bases). Trimming left V 7 bases short and J 5 bases short, with 10 bases between. Per the germline V gene, CDR1 is SEHNR and CDR2 is FQNEAQ (reference sequence). The CDR3 sequence is 12 residues long. CDR3 DNA: TGTGCCAGCATTAAGCAGGGAGATACGCAGTATTTT. Protein sequence: CASIKQGDTQYF.

This clone was seen just once. The chain combines TRBV2 with TRBJ2-5; no reliable D call. This CDR3 is built from 13 residues. V was trimmed by 3 bases and J by 3 bases, leaving 8 bases between them. The germline gives CDR1 SNHLY, CDR2 FYNNEI. CDR3 protein: CASSEVWEETQYF. For the CDR3, the DNA is TGTGCCAGCAGTGAGGTGTGGGAAGAGACCCAGTACTTC.

The rearrangement uses TRBV29-1 and TRBJ2-7, with 10 bases identical to TRBD1. The germline V gene has CDR1 SQVTM and CDR2 ANQGSEA. The V and J ends lost 0 bases and 4 bases, in that order; junction bases with no gene match: 3. This CDR3 has 14 amino acids. CDR3 loop: CSVEDGQGVYEQYF. The CDR3 region has the DNA TGCAGCGTTGAAGATGGACAGGGGGTGTACGAGCAGTACTTC.

The V and J genes are TRBV19 and TRBJ2-1; D is unclear. The CDR3 totals 15 residues. The germline V gene encodes CDR1 LNHDA and CDR2 SQIVND (reference sequence). Trimming pared 7 bases from V and 0 bases from J, leaving 13 bases between. Here the CDR3 reads CASNFALSSYNEQFF. The CDR3 coding sequence is TGTGCCAGTAACTTCGCGCTAAGCTCCTACAATGAGCAGTTCTTC.

This sequence joins TRBV5-6 and TRBJ2-5; D remains unclear. Per germline, CDR1 SGHDT and CDR2 YYEEEE. V dropped 1 base and J dropped 3 bases, with 13 bases sitting between them. The CDR3 runs 15 residues. The CDR3 here is CASSLWYLVEETQYF. The CDR3 bases are TGTGCCAGCAGCTTGTGGTATCTGGTGGAAGAGACCCAGTACTTC. Full variable domain (outside the CDR3, taken from reference TRBV5-6 and TRBJ2-5): DAGVTQSPTHLIKTRGQQVTLRCSPKSGHDTVSWYQQALGQGPQFIFQYYEEEERQRGNFPDRFSGHQFPNYSSELNVNALLLGDSALYLCASSLWYLVEETQYFGPGTRLLVL.

The rearrangement links TRBV29-1 to TRBJ2-1; maybe TRBD2 (5 bases). V shed 1 base and J shed 9 bases, with 10 bases lying between them. This CDR3 contains 12 residues. Per germline, CDR1 SQVTM and CDR2 ANQGSEA. As DNA, the CDR3 is TGCAGCGTTGAAGTCGGGGAGTTTGAGCAGTTCTTC. It codes for CSVEVGEFEQFF.

This sequence joins TRBV19 and TRBJ1-1; TRBD1 agrees at 9 bases. With 7 bases clipped from V and 4 bases from J, the junction kept 10 bases outside the gene matches. Germline CDR1 LNHDA, CDR2 SQIVND (reference sequence). The CDR3 has 15 amino acids. CDR3 sequence (DNA): TGTGCCAGTAATCGGGACAGGGAAGGAGGCACTGAAGCTTTCTTT. Its translation: CASNRDREGGTEAFF.

This clone was observed a few times. The chain is built from TRBV4-1 and TRBJ1-1; D is perhaps TRBD1 (5 bases). This CDR3 comprises 13 residues. The germline gives CDR1 MGHRA, CDR2 YSYEKL. Trimming stripped 4 bases from V and 1 base from J, with 7 bases between. This CDR3 reads CASSLGENTEAFF. CDR3 coding DNA: TGCGCCAGCAGCCTAGGGGAGAACACTGAAGCTTTCTTT.

This clone was counted only a few times. Other DNA sequences in this specimen translate into the identical CDR3. V and J are TRBV7-9 and TRBJ2-7, with 9 bases identical to TRBD1. V shed 2 bases, J shed 3 bases, and the junction held 2 bases outside the gene matches. Per germline, CDR1 SEHNR and CDR2 FQNEAQ (reference sequence). The CDR3 runs to 14 residues. For the CDR3, the DNA is TGTGCCAGCAGCTTACCGGGACAGGGCTACGAGCAGTACTTC. The encoded protein is CASSLPGQGYEQYF.

This clone was detected only once. The chain combines TRBV28 with TRBJ1-5; TRBD1 agrees at 8 bases. Germline-derived CDR1 and CDR2 are MDHEN and SYDVKM. Germline trimming cut 4 bases from V and 2 bases from J; bases unmatched to any gene: 4. The CDR3 covers 15 residues. Here the CDR3 reads CASSSRGLGNQPQHF. In nucleotides, the CDR3 is TGTGCCAGCAGTTCCAGGGGGCTAGGCAATCAGCCCCAGCATTTT.

V usage is TRBV28 and J usage is TRBJ1-2; 7 bases map to TRBD1. Trimming cost V 8 bases and J 3 bases; bases outside gene matches: 18. Per the germline V gene, CDR1 is MDHEN and CDR2 is SYDVKM. The CDR3 is 17 amino acids. The CDR3 is CASYPRKGASIDYGYTF. The CDR3 DNA reads TGTGCCAGCTACCCGCGGAAGGGGGCGAGTATTGACTATGGCTACACCTTC.

V is TRBV20-1 and J is TRBJ1-1, with 8 positions matching TRBD1. CDR3 size: 11 residues. Germline loops: CDR1 DFQATT, CDR2 SNEGSKA (reference sequence). V lost 5 bases, J lost 8 bases, and 4 bases stayed unmatched. CDR3 residues: CSAGQGGEAFF. The CDR3 region has the DNA TGCAGTGCTGGACAGGGAGGAGAAGCTTTCTTT.